This T cell receptor beta chain was sequenced during a study of shared clonotypes between healthy human individuals. There are 18 residues in the CDR3. The germline gives CDR1 MRHNA, CDR2 SNTAGT. Trimming took 6 bases from V and 7 from J, leaving 31 bases between them. As handled by the study authors: There were no quality scores in the junction-only immunoSEQ sequences, so filtering differed. Assay used: immunoSEQ multiplex PCR; TCRdb lists only in-frame clones, some missing. The DNA was the basis for D and trimming; V, J and clone size are from that table. The sample shows 2 million to 2.5 million clones, approximately 96% of them seen only once.

The specimen was naive CD4+ T cells sorted from blood. Subset noted: CD45RA+ positively selected. The chain employs TRBV6-4 and TRBJ2-7; possible D gene TRBD2, 5 bases. This TCR was recovered from a man between 18 and 35 years old in good health. CDR3 sequence (DNA): TGTGCCAGCAGGCCTGGTACCTGTCTTAGCGTTGTAACGGGGGAGCAGTACTTC. Its protein is CASRPGTCLSVVTGEQYF.